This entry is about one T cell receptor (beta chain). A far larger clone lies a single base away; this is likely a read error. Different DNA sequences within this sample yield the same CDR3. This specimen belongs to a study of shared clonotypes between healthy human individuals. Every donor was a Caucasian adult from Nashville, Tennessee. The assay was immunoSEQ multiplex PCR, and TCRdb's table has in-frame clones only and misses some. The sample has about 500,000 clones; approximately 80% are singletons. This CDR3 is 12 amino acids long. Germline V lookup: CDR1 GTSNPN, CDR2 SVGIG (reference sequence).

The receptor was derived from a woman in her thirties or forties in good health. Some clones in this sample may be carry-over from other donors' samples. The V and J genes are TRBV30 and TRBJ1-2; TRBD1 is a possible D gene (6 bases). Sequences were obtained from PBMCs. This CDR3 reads CAQEGGSYGYTF. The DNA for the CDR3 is TGTGCCCAAGAGGGGGGATCCTATGGGTACACCTTC.